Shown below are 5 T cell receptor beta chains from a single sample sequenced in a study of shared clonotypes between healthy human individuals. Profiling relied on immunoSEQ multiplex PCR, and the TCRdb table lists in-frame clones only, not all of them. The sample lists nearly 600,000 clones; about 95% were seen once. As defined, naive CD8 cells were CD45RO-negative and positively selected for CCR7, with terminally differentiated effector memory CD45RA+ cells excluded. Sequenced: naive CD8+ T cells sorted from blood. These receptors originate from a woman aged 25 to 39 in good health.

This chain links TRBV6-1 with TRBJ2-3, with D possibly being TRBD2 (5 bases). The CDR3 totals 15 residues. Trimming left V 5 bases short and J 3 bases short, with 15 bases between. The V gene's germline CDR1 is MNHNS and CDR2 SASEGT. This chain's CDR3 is CASSQEAGATDTQYF. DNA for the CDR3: TGTGCCAGCAGTCAGGAGGCAGGAGCGACAGATACGCAGTATTTT.

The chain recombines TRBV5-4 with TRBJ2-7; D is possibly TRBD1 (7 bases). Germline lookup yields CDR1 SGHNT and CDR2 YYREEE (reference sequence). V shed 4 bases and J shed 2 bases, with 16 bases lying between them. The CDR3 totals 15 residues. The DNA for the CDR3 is TGTGCCAGCAGCCTGGGGGGACAGAAACCCTACGAGCAGTACTTC. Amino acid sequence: CASSLGGQKPYEQYF.

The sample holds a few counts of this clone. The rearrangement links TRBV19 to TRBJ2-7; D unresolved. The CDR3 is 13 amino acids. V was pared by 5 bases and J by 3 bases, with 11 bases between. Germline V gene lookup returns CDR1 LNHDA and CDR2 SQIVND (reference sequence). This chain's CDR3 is CASSSKTNYEQYF. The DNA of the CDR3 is TGTGCCAGTAGTTCAAAGACAAACTACGAGCAGTACTTC.

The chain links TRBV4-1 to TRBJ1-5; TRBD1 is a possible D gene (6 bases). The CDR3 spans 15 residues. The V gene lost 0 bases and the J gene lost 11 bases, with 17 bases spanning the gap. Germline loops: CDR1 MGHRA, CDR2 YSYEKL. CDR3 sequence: CASSQDYGQTLAQHF. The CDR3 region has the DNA TGCGCCAGCAGCCAAGATTACGGACAGACCTTGGCCCAGCATTTT.

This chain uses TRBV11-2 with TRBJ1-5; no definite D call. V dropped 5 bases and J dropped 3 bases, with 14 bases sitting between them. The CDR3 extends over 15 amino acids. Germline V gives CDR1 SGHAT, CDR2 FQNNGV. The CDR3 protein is CASSDPQVDNQPQHF. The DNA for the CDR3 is TGTGCCAGCAGCGACCCTCAAGTGGACAATCAGCCCCAGCATTTT.